The subject of this entry is one TCR beta chain. Its antigen is currently unknown. The data are from a study of cytomegalovirus exposure and HLA in healthy donors. Overall study results and limits: Further analysis, carried out later, found HLA-associated TCR beta chains more clonally expanded than equally common other chains.

The donors (healthy individuals) were bone marrow donors. Vbeta (60) and Jbeta (13) primers were used in the PCR. Only in-frame clones appear in the TCRdb table, and some are missing; sequencing was by immunoSEQ multiplex PCR. The data contain about 200,000 clones, approximately 81% of them singletons. This CDR3 contains 16 residues. Germline V CDR1 and CDR2: SEHNR, FQNEAQ (reference sequence). The V end lost 1 base, the J end lost 0 bases, and 12 bases lay between the germline ends. Input material: PBMCs. This clonotype was sampled from a man aged 25 to 45 in good health and CMV-seronegative. The chain combines TRBV7-9 with TRBJ1-2; tentative D call: TRBD1 (5 bases). The CDR3 nucleotides are TGTGCCAGCAGCTTAGTAGTAGCAGGGACTAACTATGGCTACACCTTC. Its protein is CASSLVVAGTNYGYTF.